This T cell receptor beta chain was sequenced in a study of blood T cell repertoires in COVID-19. TCRdb's copy holds only in-frame clones and misses some; the assay was immunoSEQ multiplex PCR. The profile shows around 400,000 clones, over 75% of them singletons. In germline, CDR1 is MDHEN, CDR2 SYDVKM. V lost 2 bases to trimming and J lost 7 bases, with 9 bases between them. This CDR3 has 14 amino acids. The receptor was isolated from a woman aged 18-30 years who had been exposed to COVID-19. The genes are TRBV28 and TRBJ1-6; D not resolved. Material: PBMCs or T cells enriched from blood (not recorded which). CDR3 sequence: CASSLGQKNSPLHF. CDR3 coding DNA: TGTGCCAGCAGTTTAGGGCAGAAGAATTCACCCCTCCACTTT.